The source of this T cell receptor (beta chain) is a study of T-cell reconstitution after alpha-beta-depleted transplantation in children. Broader study findings: Diversity and T-cell counts at one year after transplant derived mostly from new T cells. The origin of alpha-beta T cells about two months after transplant was reportedly several hundred expanded graft clones. Surviving recipient T cells and thymic progenitors accounted for the high day-60 TCRbeta diversity observed in some patients.

In regard to this clonotype: What it binds is unknown.

Germline CDR1 is SGHTA and CDR2 is FQGNSA. V was cut by 8 bases and J by 1 base, with 10 bases left in between. The CDR3 has 13 residues. The authors prepared the TCRbeta library with unique molecular identifiers. TCRdb redid the calling of the PCR reads with MiXCR, one entry per CDR3 protein. This table has about 980,000 distinct CDR3 sequences, about 31% appearing once. The receptor's source is a boy in the first two years of life who had a stem cell transplant for SCID, so the T cells may come from the graft donor. The V gene is TRBV7-2, the J gene TRBJ2-3; D remains ambiguous. Sequencing was performed on PBMCs, mostly from graft donor cells, taken 360 days after TCRalphabeta/CD19-depleted stem cell transplant. The chain's CDR3 is CASGPTRTDTQYF. The CDR3 DNA reads TGTGCCAGCGGGCCCACGCGCACAGATACGCAGTATTTT.